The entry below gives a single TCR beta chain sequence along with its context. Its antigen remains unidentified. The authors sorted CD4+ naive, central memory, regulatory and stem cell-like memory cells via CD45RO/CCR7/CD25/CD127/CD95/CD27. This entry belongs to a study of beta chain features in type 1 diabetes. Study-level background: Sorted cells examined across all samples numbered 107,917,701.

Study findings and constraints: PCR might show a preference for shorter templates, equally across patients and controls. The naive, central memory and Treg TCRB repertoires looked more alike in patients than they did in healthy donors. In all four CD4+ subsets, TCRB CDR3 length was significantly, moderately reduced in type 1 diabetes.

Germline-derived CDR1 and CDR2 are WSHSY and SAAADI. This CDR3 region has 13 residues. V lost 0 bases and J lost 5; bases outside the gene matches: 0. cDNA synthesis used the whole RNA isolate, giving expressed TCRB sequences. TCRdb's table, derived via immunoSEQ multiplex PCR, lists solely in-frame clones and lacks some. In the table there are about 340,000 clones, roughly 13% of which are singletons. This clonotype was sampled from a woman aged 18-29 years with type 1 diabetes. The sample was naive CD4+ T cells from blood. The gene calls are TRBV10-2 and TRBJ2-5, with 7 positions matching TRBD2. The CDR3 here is CASSESGRETQYF. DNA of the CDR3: TGCGCCAGCAGTGAGTCCGGGAGGGAGACCCAGTACTTC.